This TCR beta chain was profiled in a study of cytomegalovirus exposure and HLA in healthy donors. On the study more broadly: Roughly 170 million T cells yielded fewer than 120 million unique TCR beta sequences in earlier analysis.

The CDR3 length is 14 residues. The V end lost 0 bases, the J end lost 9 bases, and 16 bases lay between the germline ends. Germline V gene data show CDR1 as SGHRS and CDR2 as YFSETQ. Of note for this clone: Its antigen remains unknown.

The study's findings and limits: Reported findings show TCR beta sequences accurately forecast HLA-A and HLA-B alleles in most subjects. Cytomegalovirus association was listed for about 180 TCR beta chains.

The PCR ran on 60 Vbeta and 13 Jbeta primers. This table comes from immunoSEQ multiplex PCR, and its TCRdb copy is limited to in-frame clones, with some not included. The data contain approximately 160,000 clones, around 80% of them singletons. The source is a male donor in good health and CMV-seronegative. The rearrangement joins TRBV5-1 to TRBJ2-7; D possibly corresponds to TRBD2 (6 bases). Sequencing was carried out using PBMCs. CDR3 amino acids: CASSLASEGSGQYF. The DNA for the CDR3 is TGCGCCAGCAGCTTGGCCTCGGAGGGATCGGGGCAGTACTTC.